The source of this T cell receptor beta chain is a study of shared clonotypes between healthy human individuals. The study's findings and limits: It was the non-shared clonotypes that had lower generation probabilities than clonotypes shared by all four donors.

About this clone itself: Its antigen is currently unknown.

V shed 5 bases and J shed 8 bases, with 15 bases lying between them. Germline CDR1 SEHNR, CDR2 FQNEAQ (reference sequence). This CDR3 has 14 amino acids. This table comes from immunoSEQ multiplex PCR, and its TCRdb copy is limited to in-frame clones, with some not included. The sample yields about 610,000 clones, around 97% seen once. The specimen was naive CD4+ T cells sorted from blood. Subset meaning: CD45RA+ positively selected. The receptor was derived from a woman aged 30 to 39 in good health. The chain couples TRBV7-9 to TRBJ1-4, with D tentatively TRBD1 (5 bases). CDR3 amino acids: CASSTDRRGEKLFF. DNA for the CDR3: TGTGCCAGCAGCACCGACCGACGGGGCGAAAAACTGTTTTTT.